Sequencing of this T cell receptor beta chain was carried out in a study of monozygotic twins with inflammatory bowel disease. Study-wide results and limits: Discrimination among different T cell subtypes was not achievable. IBD patients had lower TCRbeta diversity (inverse Simpson) than healthy co-twins.

A word on this clonotype: Its antigen is unidentified.

cDNA encoding TCRalpha and TCRbeta underwent two nested PCRs of around 15 and 10 cycles, each of which was followed by bead purification. With the 5' RACE reads reprocessed, TCRdb shows one record per CDR3 protein and no DNA. The sample holds 350,000 to 550,000 distinct CDR3 sequences. CDR3 length: 15 amino acids. The germline V gene has CDR1 SGHDN and CDR2 FVKESK. The rearrangement links TRBV14 to TRBJ2-5; TCRdb names TRBD2, which stays unverified in the absence of DNA. This clonotype was obtained from a human donor with ulcerative colitis or Crohn's disease, or a healthy co-twin of an affected twin (not recorded which). The sample comprised blood. The CDR3 protein is CASCPAGLAQETQYF.